What follows are 32 T cell receptor beta chains derived from one specimen sequenced in a study of OX40 agonist ivuxolimab in advanced cancers. Libraries were prepared by immunoSEQ multiplex PCR; TCRdb keeps only in-frame clonotypes and omits some of them. Of roughly 60,000 clones listed, roughly nine tenths are singletons. The source was CD4+ or CD8+ T cells sorted from blood, collected in a trial of the OX40 agonist ivuxolimab. The receptor source for this set is an adult with an advanced solid tumor such as melanoma, head and neck, liver or kidney cancer.

This clone occurred once. This sequence joins TRBV18 and TRBJ1-1; D gene uncertain. The ends were cut back, 2 bases at V and 1 base at J, with 5 bases in the middle. The CDR3 has 13 residues. Germline values: CDR1 KGHSH, CDR2 LQKENI. As DNA, the CDR3 is TGTGCCAGCTCACCAGGGCAGAACACTGAAGCTTTCTTT. Translation: CASSPGQNTEAFF.

The V call is TRBV6-5, the J call TRBJ1-2; D not certain. Germline CDR1 MNHEY, CDR2 SVGAGI. The CDR3 contains 15 residues. V dropped 6 bases and J dropped 0 bases, with 14 bases sitting between them. The CDR3, as DNA: TGTGCCAGCAGGGGCCCGACATATCCTAACTATGGCTACACCTTC. Translated: CASRGPTYPNYGYTF.

The chain carries TRBV29-1 and TRBJ2-5; D not resolved. There are 11 residues in the CDR3. V was cut by 3 bases and J by 3 bases, with 5 bases left in between. CDR1 SQVTM and CDR2 ANQGSEA come from the germline V gene. The CDR3 loop is CSVDREETQYF. CDR3 DNA sequence: TGCAGCGTTGACAGAGAAGAGACCCAGTACTTC.

This chain connects TRBV18 to TRBJ1-1, with 10 bases aligning to TRBD1. This CDR3 has 16 amino acids. The V and J ends lost 4 bases and 6 bases, in that order; junction bases with no gene match: 11. From germline, CDR1 is KGHSH and CDR2 LQKENI. CDR3 region: CASSLRQGAYIPEAFF. CDR3 sequence (DNA): TGTGCCAGCTCACTCAGACAGGGGGCTTATATCCCTGAAGCTTTCTTT.

This sequence joins TRBV6-6 and TRBJ2-7, with D unclear. This CDR3 is 13 amino acids long. Germline V gene data show CDR1 as MNHNY and CDR2 as SVGAGI (reference sequence). The ends were cut back, 5 bases at V and 3 bases at J, with 11 bases in the middle. In nucleotides, the CDR3 is TGTGCCAGCAGTCTCGGGCGAGACTACGAGCAGTACTTC. This translates into CASSLGRDYEQYF.

The V call is TRBV5-5, the J call TRBJ2-7; perhaps TRBD2 as D (5 bases). V was pared by 3 bases and J by 5 bases, with 9 bases between. Germline CDR1 is SGHKS and CDR2 is YYEKEE (reference sequence). The CDR3 is 12 residues long. CDR3 region: CASSSGLHEQYF. In nucleotides, the CDR3 is TGTGCCAGCAGCTCCGGACTCCACGAGCAGTACTTC.

A note on this clone: Compared with germline, one end of the junction differs, possibly owing to a read error. The chain employs TRBV11-2 and TRBJ2-3, with D perhaps given as TRBD1 or TRBD2 (6 bases each). The CDR3 is 19 residues long. Germline V gives CDR1 SGHAT, CDR2 FQNNGV. The CDR3, as DNA: TGTGCCGGCAGCTCTAGTTATGGGGGGCTCCCTTCTAGCACAGATACGCAGTATTTT. It specifies CAGSSSYGGLPSSTDTQYF.

The sample holds a few counts of this clone. The chain employs TRBV2 and TRBJ1-1, with 7 bases that match TRBD1. CDR3 length equals 13 residues. In germline, CDR1 is SNHLY, CDR2 FYNNEI. V dropped 7 bases and J dropped 6; count of bases not matched to a gene: 8. The CDR3 is CASIRQGNSEAFF. CDR3 DNA sequence: TGTGCCAGCATTAGACAGGGTAACTCTGAAGCTTTCTTT.

This sequence joins TRBV9 and TRBJ1-1; D uncertain. Per germline, CDR1 SGDLS and CDR2 YYNGEE. Trimming pared 0 bases from V and 1 base from J, leaving 4 bases between. This CDR3 spans 13 amino acids. CDR3 sequence reads: CASSVAPNTEAFF. DNA for the CDR3: TGTGCCAGCAGCGTAGCCCCGAACACTGAAGCTTTCTTT.

The rearrangement joins TRBV5-1 to TRBJ1-4, with D perhaps matching TRBD1 (6 bases). CDR1 and CDR2 from the germline V gene are SGHRS and YFSETQ. CDR3 length equals 16 residues. Trimming shortened V by 0 bases and J by 7 bases, and 16 bases separated the two germline ends. CDR3 DNA sequence: TGCGCCAGCAGCTTGGCCCCGAGAGACAGGTCTGAAAAACTGTTTTTT. This sequence encodes CASSLAPRDRSEKLFF.

This chain joins TRBV2 and TRBJ2-3; D ambiguous. The CDR3 totals 15 residues. Germline V gene lookup returns CDR1 SNHLY and CDR2 FYNNEI. The V and J ends lost 5 bases and 0 bases respectively, with 12 bases between them. DNA for the CDR3: TGTGCCAGCAGTTGCAGCACCGGAAGCACAGATACGCAGTATTTT. Its protein is CASSCSTGSTDTQYF.

This clone was seen a single time. This chain uses TRBV7-2 with TRBJ2-2, with D unclear. The CDR3 is 13 amino acids. CDR1 and CDR2 (germline): SGHTA, FQGNSA. The germline V and J ends were trimmed by 4 bases and 4 bases, with 7 bases remaining between them. The CDR3 reads CASSSDFTGELFF. The CDR3 nucleotides are TGTGCCAGCAGCTCAGATTTCACCGGGGAGCTGTTTTTT.

The chain is built from TRBV6-1 and TRBJ1-5, with D uncertain. The CDR3 spans 12 residues. The germline V gene encodes CDR1 MNHNS and CDR2 SASEGT. The V gene lost 3 bases and the J gene lost 7 bases, with 7 bases spanning the gap. The CDR3 is CASSDAGQPQHF. Written as DNA, the CDR3 is TGTGCCAGCAGTGACGCGGGCCAGCCCCAGCATTTT.

The chain has TRBV7-3 and TRBJ2-2; no reliable D call. Trimming took 2 bases from V and 5 from J, leaving 9 bases between them. Germline V gives CDR1 SGHTA, CDR2 FQGTGA. This CDR3 contains 14 residues. This CDR3 reads CASSLRPRTGELFF. Written as DNA, the CDR3 is TGTGCCAGCAGCTTACGCCCCCGTACCGGGGAGCTGTTTTTT.

The J gene is TRBJ2-7, the V gene TRBV4-2, with D possibly TRBD2 on 5 matching bases. Germline-derived CDR1 and CDR2 are LGHNA and YNFKEQ. With 4 bases removed from V and 0 bases from J, the gap between germline ends came to 13 bases. This CDR3 spans 15 amino acids. The CDR3 here is CASSLGKRLSYEQYF. In nucleotides, the CDR3 is TGTGCCAGCAGCCTAGGGAAGCGGCTCTCCTACGAGCAGTACTTC.

The chain joins TRBV2 to TRBJ1-4; perhaps TRBD1 as D (5 bases). Per germline, CDR1 SNHLY and CDR2 FYNNEI. The CDR3 runs 17 residues. With 2 bases removed from V and 1 base from J, the gap between germline ends came to 14 bases. The CDR3 here is CASSEQGGEVTNEKLFF. CDR3 coding DNA: TGTGCCAGCAGTGAACAGGGAGGGGAGGTAACTAATGAAAAACTGTTTTTT. Using reference TRBV2 and TRBJ1-4 for the parts outside the CDR3, the full variable domain is EPEVTQTPSHQVTQMGQEVILRCVPISNHLYFYWYRQILGQKVEFLVSFYNNEISEKSEIFDDQFSVERPDGSNFTLKIRSTKLEDSAMYFCASSEQGGEVTNEKLFFGSGTQLSVL.

This clone was seen just once. This rearrangement joins TRBV6-4 to TRBJ2-3, with TRBD1 matching over 8 bases. V was clipped by 0 bases and J by 6 bases; unmatched bases: 8. CDR1 is MRHNA and CDR2 is SNTAGT in the germline V gene. This CDR3 is built from 16 residues. The CDR3 here is CASSDSLRGPGDTQYF. The DNA of the CDR3 is TGTGCCAGCAGTGACTCGCTCAGGGGGCCGGGTGATACGCAGTATTTT.

The rearrangement uses TRBV27 and TRBJ2-7; D remains unclear. With 4 bases removed from V and 7 bases from J, the gap between germline ends came to 17 bases. The germline CDR1 and CDR2 sequences are MNHEY and SMNVEV (reference sequence). This CDR3 comprises 14 residues. The CDR3 coding sequence is TGTGCCAGCAGTTCCCACGGACCCAGCCCGGAGCAGTACTTC. It codes for CASSSHGPSPEQYF.

V and J are TRBV18 and TRBJ2-2; 7 bases align to TRBD1. V dropped 3 bases and J dropped 5; count of bases not matched to a gene: 9. The V gene's germline CDR1 is KGHSH and CDR2 LQKENI. This CDR3 spans 16 amino acids. In DNA, the CDR3 is TGTGCCAGCTCACCGCAAACAGGGGCCCGGACCGGGGAGCTGTTTTTT. Protein sequence: CASSPQTGARTGELFF.

The chain has TRBV11-3 and TRBJ2-2; D call uncertain. V was clipped by 2 bases and J by 5 bases, with 6 bases between them. From germline, CDR1 is SGHNT and CDR2 YENEEA. CDR3 length equals 13 residues. CDR3 nucleotide sequence: TGTGCCAGCAGCTTAACCGGGACCGGGGAGCTGTTTTTT. This sequence encodes CASSLTGTGELFF. The full variable domain, rest sourced from reference TRBV11-3 and TRBJ2-2, is EAGVVQSPRYKIIEKKQPVAFWCNPISGHNTLYWYLQNLGQGPELLIRYENEEAVDDSQLPKDRFSAERLKGVDSTLKIQPAELGDSAVYLCASSLTGTGELFFGEGSRLTVL.

J is TRBJ2-1 and V is TRBV7-9, with D maybe TRBD2 (6 bases). The CDR3 loop spans 17 amino acids. Germline V gives CDR1 SEHNR, CDR2 FQNEAQ (reference sequence). Trimming took 4 bases from V and 0 from J, leaving 16 bases between them. This chain's CDR3 is CASSSRGAGSSYNEQFF. Written as DNA, the CDR3 is TGTGCCAGCAGCTCGCGGGGTGCGGGGAGCTCCTACAATGAGCAGTTCTTC.

This clone was picked up one time. The V call is TRBV5-8, the J call TRBJ1-1, with TRBD1 matching over 9 bases. From germline, CDR1 is SGHTS and CDR2 YDEGEE. CDR3 length: 14 residues. V lost 4 bases to trimming and J lost 0 bases; unmatched junction nucleotides: 1. CDR3 sequence reads: CASSRTGVNTEAFF. The CDR3 bases are TGTGCCAGCAGCAGGACAGGGGTGAACACTGAAGCTTTCTTT. Based on the CDR3 plus reference TRBV5-8 and TRBJ1-1, the full variable domain is EAGVTQSPTHLIKTRGQQATLRCSPISGHTSVYWYQQALGLGLQFLLWYDEGEERNRGNFPPRFSGRQFPNYSSELNVNALELEDSALYLCASSRTGVNTEAFFGQGTRLTVV.

This clone was picked up a small number of times. The chain uses TRBV6-1 and TRBJ2-7, with D perhaps matching TRBD1 or TRBD2 (5 bases each). Trimming pared 4 bases from V and 4 bases from J, leaving 17 bases between. The CDR3 is 15 residues long. Germline assignment: CDR1 MNHNS and CDR2 SASEGT. CDR3 residues: CASSGSGGRDYEQYF. The CDR3 coding sequence is TGTGCCAGCAGTGGCTCTGGGGGACGGGATTACGAGCAGTACTTC.

This chain connects TRBV7-9 to TRBJ2-5; 9 positions match TRBD1. CDR1 and CDR2 from the germline V gene are SEHNR and FQNEAQ (reference sequence). The CDR3 contains 15 residues. Trimming removed 4 bases from V and 4 bases from J; junction bases left unmatched: 7. CDR3 DNA: TGTGCCAGCAGCTCGGGACAGGGCCCTGCAGAGACCCAGTACTTC. This gives the protein CASSSGQGPAETQYF.

The chain links TRBV28 to TRBJ1-6; maybe TRBD1 (6 bases). There are 17 residues in the CDR3. Trimming took 3 bases from V and 8 from J, leaving 20 bases between them. Per the germline V gene, CDR1 is MDHEN and CDR2 is SYDVKM. Here the CDR3 reads CASSFRQGWKSDSPLHF. The CDR3, as DNA: TGTGCCAGCAGTTTTCGGCAGGGGTGGAAGAGTGATTCACCCCTCCACTTT.

J is TRBJ2-1 and V is TRBV19, with 16 nucleotides matching TRBD2. With 5 bases clipped from V and 9 bases from J, the junction kept 4 bases outside the gene matches. Germline CDR1 LNHDA, CDR2 SQIVND (reference sequence). This CDR3 comprises 15 residues. This CDR3 reads CASSLGTSGRVEQFF. The CDR3 nucleotides are TGTGCCAGTAGTTTAGGGACTAGCGGGAGGGTTGAGCAGTTCTTC.

The chain employs TRBV14 and TRBJ2-3, with D possibly called TRBD1 or TRBD2 (5 bases each). Trimming stripped 4 bases from V and 0 bases from J, with 8 bases between. CDR1 and CDR2 from the germline V gene are SGHDN and FVKESK. This CDR3 is 14 amino acids long. CDR3 nucleotide sequence: TGTGCCAGCAGCCCGGGACCCAGCACAGATACGCAGTATTTT. Protein product: CASSPGPSTDTQYF.

The rearrangement uses TRBV7-2 and TRBJ2-1, with TRBD1 matching 7 bases. V shed 5 bases, J shed 5 bases, and the junction held 3 bases outside the gene matches. In germline, CDR1 is SGHTA, CDR2 FQGNSA. The CDR3 spans 13 residues. Here the CDR3 reads CASSPDRDNEQFF. Written as DNA, the CDR3 is TGTGCCAGCAGCCCCGACAGGGACAATGAGCAGTTCTTC.

V is TRBV5-8 and J is TRBJ1-2; D is uncertain. Germline loops: CDR1 SGHTS, CDR2 YDEGEE. Trimming took off 2 bases at V and 4 bases at J, with 12 bases between the two ends. There are 14 residues in the CDR3. The CDR3 region has the DNA TGTGCCAGCAGCTTATCGACGGACCTCTATGGCTACACCTTC. Residues: CASSLSTDLYGYTF.

This clone has more than one count but fewer than ten. J is TRBJ1-1 and V is TRBV28; the D gene is possibly TRBD1 (6 bases). The V end was cut by 3 bases, the J end by 11 bases, with 13 bases between. Germline V gene lookup returns CDR1 MDHEN and CDR2 SYDVKM. The CDR3 extends over 12 amino acids. CDR3 sequence (DNA): TGTGCCAGCAGTTTGACCGGACAGAGGGCTTTCTTT. This gives the protein CASSLTGQRAFF.

The rearrangement joins TRBV11-2 to TRBJ2-1, with D unclear. The germline V and J ends were trimmed by 4 bases and 3 bases, with 13 bases remaining between them. CDR1 is SGHAT, CDR2 FQNNGV, per germline. The CDR3 consists of 15 residues. The CDR3, as DNA: TGTGCCAGCAGCTCCCGACTGGGGAACTACAATGAGCAGTTCTTC. This gives the protein CASSSRLGNYNEQFF.

This clone was observed a single time. The rearrangement uses TRBV5-4 and TRBJ2-1; D remains unclear. This CDR3 contains 12 residues. CDR1 SGHNT and CDR2 YYREEE come from the germline V gene (reference sequence). V was clipped by 1 base and J by 7 bases, with 6 bases between them. The CDR3 is CASSLPGNEQFF. CDR3 in DNA: TGTGCCAGCAGCTTGCCTGGGAATGAGCAGTTCTTC.